The T cell receptor beta chain under discussion was sequenced for a study of T cell responses to AZD1222 COVID-19 vaccine. General study points: Baseline serology detected seropositivity in only six or seven AZD1222 recipients.

Produced via immunoSEQ multiplex PCR; TCRdb's table is partial and in-frame only. This sample yields roughly 180,000 clones, of which about 91% are seen a single time; 1% to 1.5% belongs to the top ten. Germline V gene data show CDR1 as SGHNT and CDR2 as YENEEA. This CDR3 has 14 residues. Trimming at V came to 4 bases and at J to 3 bases, leaving 2 bases not matched to a gene. With respect to this clone: What it binds is not known.

This TCR came from an adult who received the AZD1222 COVID-19 vaccine. Sequencing was performed on peripheral blood, taken 28 days after the second AZD1222 dose. The chain combines TRBV11-3 with TRBJ2-1; TRBD2 agrees at 8 bases. The CDR3 DNA follows: TGTGCCAGCAGCTCCGGGACTAGCTACAATGAGCAGTTCTTC. Translating gives CASSSGTSYNEQFF.